This section outlines one T cell receptor (beta chain) sequence together with its context. Its antigen remains unknown. This sample is part of a study of cytomegalovirus exposure and HLA in healthy donors. Study-level background: The 100 to 150 validation repertoires and the roughly 690 first-cohort repertoires shared a platform, a later analysis reported. Study results and limitations: Reports indicated that the classifier achieved high specificity and sensitivity in diagnosing cytomegalovirus status. Three chains tied to CMV proved CMV antigen-specific in vitro. Among TCR beta chains, those listed as cytomegalovirus-associated numbered approximately 150.

Sequencing used immunoSEQ multiplex PCR; TCRdb keeps in-frame clones, though not all of them. The sample carries 150,000 to 200,000 clones, approximately 96% recorded once. V lost 6 bases and J lost 6; bases outside the gene matches: 8. The germline gives CDR1 LNHDA, CDR2 SQIVND (reference sequence). This CDR3 has 14 residues. Specimen: PBMCs. The J gene is TRBJ1-2, the V gene TRBV19, with 9 bases aligning to TRBD1. The receptor was isolated from a woman aged 18 to 35 in good health and CMV-seronegative. The CDR3 reads CASRRDREEDGYTF. The CDR3 nucleotides read TGTGCCAGTAGGAGGGACAGGGAGGAGGATGGCTACACCTTC.